This TCR beta chain is drawn from a study of T cells in Graves' hyperthyroidism and ophthalmopathy. The study's findings and limits: In the analysis, a 13 V-J model separated ophthalmopathy from stable hyperthyroidism.

Reasons for excluding patients were uncontrolled infection, other autoimmune disease, pregnancy or lactation. On the basis of clinical symptoms, serum thyroxine and TRAb, thyroid ultrasound and orbital computed tomography, diagnoses were made. V was clipped by 4 bases and J by 5 bases, with 20 bases between them. CDR3 size: 15 residues. Germline-derived CDR1 and CDR2 are SQVTM and ANQGSEA. RNA transcripts served as the template for amplifying TCR beta CDR3 regions. First-round RT-PCR of the TCR CDR3 relied on the HTBI primer set. In TCRdb, the multiplex PCR reads were re-called with MiXCR into one record per CDR3 protein. The sample consists of over 650,000 distinct CDR3 sequences, approximately 16% of them appearing once. Regarding this clonotype: Antigen specificity is unknown.

This chain connects TRBV29-1 to TRBJ1-1; D not certain. This receptor was obtained from a man between 18 and 29 years old with Graves' hyperthyroidism. The sequencing input was blood. The CDR3 protein is CSVAHSRHWPTEAFF. CDR3 in DNA: TGCAGCGTTGCCCATTCCCGACACTGGCCGACTGAAGCTTTCTTT. Looking up the rest from reference TRBV29-1 and TRBJ1-1 gives the full variable domain: SAVISQKPSRDICQRGTSLTIQCQVDSQVTMMFWYRQQPGQSLTLIATANQGSEATYESGFVIDKFPISRPNLTFSTLTVSNMSPEDSSIYLCSVAHSRHWPTEAFFGQGTRLTVV.